This T cell receptor beta chain originates from a study of cytomegalovirus exposure and HLA in healthy donors. The junction had 9 bases not matched to a gene; V was cut back by 1 base and J by 5 bases. The V gene's germline CDR1 is SGHTA and CDR2 FQGNSA. This CDR3 contains 16 residues. The PCR had 60 Vbeta and 13 Jbeta primers. The assay was immunoSEQ multiplex PCR, and TCRdb's table has in-frame clones only and misses some. The sample carries tens of thousands of clones, around nine tenths recorded once. The clonotype originates from a man aged 30 to 39 in good health and CMV-seropositive. Sequencing was performed on PBMCs. V and J are TRBV7-2 and TRBJ2-7; TRBD2 matches 9 bases. CDR3 nucleotides: TGTGCCAGCAGCTTAGTGAGTAGCGGGAGAGTCGACGAGCAGTACTTC. This sequence encodes CASSLVSSGRVDEQYF.